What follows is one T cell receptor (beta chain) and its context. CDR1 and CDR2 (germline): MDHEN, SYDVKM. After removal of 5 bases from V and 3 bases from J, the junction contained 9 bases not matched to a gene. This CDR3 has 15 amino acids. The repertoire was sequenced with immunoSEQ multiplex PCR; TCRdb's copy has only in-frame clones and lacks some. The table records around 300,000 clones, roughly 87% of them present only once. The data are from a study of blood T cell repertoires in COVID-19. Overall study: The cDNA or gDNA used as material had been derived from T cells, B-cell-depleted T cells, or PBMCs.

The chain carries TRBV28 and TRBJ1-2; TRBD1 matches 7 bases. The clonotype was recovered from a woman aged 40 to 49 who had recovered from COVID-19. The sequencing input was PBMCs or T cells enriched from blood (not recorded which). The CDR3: CASSREPGQYYGYTF. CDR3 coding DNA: TGTGCCAGCAGTCGGGAACCGGGACAGTACTATGGCTACACCTTC.